The clone carrying this T cell receptor (beta chain) was detected many times. What it binds is not known. The data originate from a study of Graves' ophthalmopathy and Graves' hyperthyroidism. Study-level results: Ophthalmopathy versus stable hyperthyroidism: 13-signature model gave 85% to 90% sensitivity, less than 83% specificity. With more than 60% sensitivity and approximately 72% specificity, the model predicted ophthalmopathy progression.

Excluded were patients with other autoimmune diseases, uncontrolled infections, pregnancy or lactation. Trimming cost V 4 bases and J 8 bases; bases outside gene matches: 5. This CDR3 is built from 14 residues. Investigators amplified TCR beta CDR3 regions from RNA transcripts. The first-round RT-PCR employed HTBI primers together with the Qiagen OneStep RT-PCR kit. A multiplex PCR was then performed as the second round. Each CDR3 protein gets one entry after TCRdb re-called the multiplex PCR reads with MiXCR. The sample yields under 800,000 distinct CDR3 sequences, 22% seen once. Sequenced sample: peripheral blood. The receptor's source is a woman under 30 with stable Graves' hyperthyroidism. Some clones in this sample may be carry-over from other donors' samples. The chain is built from TRBV12-3 or TRBV12-4 and TRBJ1-6, with TRBD1 identical over 7 bases. CDR3: CASSYGTADSPLHF. The CDR3 nucleotides are TGTGCCAGCAGTTACGGGACAGCTGATTCACCCCTCCACTTT.